Below, 4 T cell receptor beta chains from the same sample are listed, as sequenced in a study of blood T cell repertoires in COVID-19. TCRdb's table, derived via immunoSEQ multiplex PCR, lists solely in-frame clones and lacks some. The table shows a few hundred thousand clones, with around 89% occurring only once. The specimen sequenced was peripheral blood. The receptor source for this set is an older woman with COVID-19, enrolled during active disease.

This clone appeared a single time. The chain combines TRBV29-1 with TRBJ1-2; 8 bases match TRBD1. Germline V CDR1 and CDR2: SQVTM, ANQGSEA. V lost 6 bases, J lost 3 bases, and 6 bases stayed unmatched. This CDR3 region has 13 residues. The CDR3: CSVDDRGYYGYTF. For the CDR3, the DNA is TGCAGCGTGGACGACAGGGGTTACTATGGCTACACCTTC. Complete variable domain (other parts from reference TRBV29-1 and TRBJ1-2): SAVISQKPSRDICQRGTSLTIQCQVDSQVTMMFWYRQQPGQSLTLIATANQGSEATYESGFVIDKFPISRPNLTFSTLTVSNMSPEDSSIYLCSVDDRGYYGYTFGSGTRLTVV.

This chain joins TRBV19 and TRBJ1-2, with 9 nucleotides matching TRBD1. The CDR3 spans 13 residues. The ends lost 9 bases at V and 7 bases at J; junction bases unmatched: 9. CDR1 and CDR2 from the germline V gene are LNHDA and SQIVND (reference sequence). The CDR3 DNA reads as TGTGCCAGCCACGACAGGGGGTCGGGTGGCTACACCTTC. Translating gives CASHDRGSGGYTF. Complete variable domain (other parts from reference TRBV19 and TRBJ1-2): DGGITQSPKYLFRKEGQNVTLSCEQNLNHDAMYWYRQDPGQGLRLIYYSQIVNDFQKGDIAEGYSVSREKKESFPLTVTSAQKNPTAFYLCASHDRGSGGYTFGSGTRLTVV.

This clone was seen just once. The chain carries TRBV5-1 and TRBJ2-7, with D possibly TRBD1 on 7 matching bases. Germline V lookup: CDR1 SGHRS, CDR2 YFSETQ. The CDR3 is 15 amino acids. Trimming took off 3 bases at V and 0 bases at J, with 13 bases between the two ends. The CDR3 DNA is TGCGCCAGCAGCTCACAGGGGAGGAGCTCCTACGAGCAGTACTTC. Translation: CASSSQGRSSYEQYF. The complete variable domain, with remaining parts taken from reference TRBV5-1 and TRBJ2-7, reads KAGVTQTPRYLIKTRGQQVTLSCSPISGHRSVSWYQQTPGQGLQFLFEYFSETQRNKGNFPGRFSGRQFSNSRSEMNVSTLELGDSALYLCASSSQGRSSYEQYFGPGTRLTVT.

The V gene is TRBV19, the J gene TRBJ1-2; tentatively, D is TRBD1 (6 bases). The CDR3 contains 15 residues. Germline V lookup: CDR1 LNHDA, CDR2 SQIVND (reference sequence). V was clipped by 1 base and J by 2 bases, with 11 bases between them. The CDR3 spells CASSIAQQGNYGYTF. CDR3 in DNA: TGTGCCAGTAGTATAGCCCAGCAGGGGAACTATGGCTACACCTTC.